Each of the 5 T cell receptor beta chains below was sequenced from the same sample in a study of CD8+CD57+ T cells in acquired aplastic anemia. The study profiled TCR beta VDJ and CDR3 using genomic DNA as template. TCRdb re-derived calls from the reads in MiXCR, one entry per CDR3 protein. The sample contains 150,000 to 200,000 distinct CDR3 sequences, roughly 64% of which appear only once. The specimen was sorted CD4+, CD8+, or CD8+CD57+ T cells (not recorded which) from PBMCs. The receptors derive from a human donor with severe aplastic anemia or a healthy control (not recorded which).

The gene calls are TRBV7-9 and TRBJ1-4; D may be TRBD1 (5 bases). The germline V and J ends were trimmed by 6 bases and 8 bases, with 13 bases remaining between them. The germline V gene has CDR1 SEHNR and CDR2 FQNEAQ (reference sequence). The CDR3 extends over 13 amino acids. The CDR3: CASSRGGGEKLFF. The CDR3 DNA reads TGTGCCAGCAGTAGGGGTGGAGGGGAAAAACTGTTTTTT.

On this clonotype: A much larger clone differs from this one at a single base, so this may be a read error. The rearrangement uses TRBV6-1 and TRBJ2-3, with D unclear. Germline V gives CDR1 MNHNS, CDR2 SASEGT. The CDR3 has 15 amino acids. The CDR3 DNA is TGTACCAGCAGTGAGAGTATCGCAGGCACAGATACGCAGTATTTT. It codes for CTSSESIAGTDTQYF.

The chain is built from TRBV19 and TRBJ1-1; D is uncertain. There are 13 residues in the CDR3. Germline V gives CDR1 LNHDA, CDR2 SQIVND (reference sequence). V was shortened by 3 bases and J by 4 bases, with 9 bases between the two germline ends. Here the CDR3 reads CASSINRGTEAFF. The DNA of the CDR3 is TGTGCCAGTAGTATTAACAGAGGCACTGAAGCTTTCTTT.

The chain combines TRBV10-3 with TRBJ2-7, with a tentative D call TRBD2 (6 bases). V lost 2 bases and J lost 4, with 21 bases in between. The germline V gene encodes CDR1 ENHRY and CDR2 SYGVKD. The CDR3 contains 17 residues. CDR3 nucleotide sequence: TGTGCCATCAGTGAGCCTGGCGGGGAGGCTGGTTGGTACGAGCAGTACTTC. This sequence encodes CAISEPGGEAGWYEQYF.

The rearrangement uses TRBV10-3 and TRBJ1-4; TRBD1 matches 11 bases. V lost 2 bases, J lost 0 bases, and 2 bases stayed unmatched. The CDR3 contains 17 residues. The germline V gene has CDR1 ENHRY and CDR2 SYGVKD. The CDR3 reads CAISEPGQGATNEKLFF. The DNA for the CDR3 is TGTGCCATCAGTGAGCCGGGACAGGGGGCAACTAATGAAAAACTGTTTTTT.